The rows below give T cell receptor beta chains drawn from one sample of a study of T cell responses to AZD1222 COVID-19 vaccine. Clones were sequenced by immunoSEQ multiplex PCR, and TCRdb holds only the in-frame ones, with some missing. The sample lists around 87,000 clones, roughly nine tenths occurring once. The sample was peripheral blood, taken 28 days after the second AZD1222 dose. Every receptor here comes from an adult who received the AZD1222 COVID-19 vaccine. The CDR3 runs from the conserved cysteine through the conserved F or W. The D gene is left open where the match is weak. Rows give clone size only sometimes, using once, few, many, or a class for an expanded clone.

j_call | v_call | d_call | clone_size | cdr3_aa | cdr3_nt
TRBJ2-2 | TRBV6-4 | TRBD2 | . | CASSENSGSSGELFF | TGTGCCAGCAGTGAAAATAGCGGGAGCTCCGGGGAGCTGTTTTTT
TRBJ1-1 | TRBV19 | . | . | CASRRNTEAFF | TGTGCCAGTAGAAGGAACACTGAAGCTTTCTTT
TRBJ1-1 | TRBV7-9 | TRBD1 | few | CASSFSRDREEAFF | TGTGCCAGCAGCTTTTCCCGGGACAGAGAAGAAGCTTTCTTT
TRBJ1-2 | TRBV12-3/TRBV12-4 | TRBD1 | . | CASSPGQGRGYTF | TGTGCCAGCAGCCCGGGACAGGGAAGGGGCTACACCTTC
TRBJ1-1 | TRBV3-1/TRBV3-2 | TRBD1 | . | CASSQTGGASEAFF | TGTGCCAGCAGCCAGACAGGGGGCGCCTCTGAAGCTTTCTTT
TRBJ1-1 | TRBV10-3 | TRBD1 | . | CATQGVSGNTEAFF | TGTGCCACACAGGGGGTCAGCGGGAACACTGAAGCTTTCTTT
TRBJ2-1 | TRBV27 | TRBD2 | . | CASSGAGTSVNEQFF | TGTGCCAGCAGTGGGGCCGGGACTAGCGTCAATGAGCAGTTCTTC
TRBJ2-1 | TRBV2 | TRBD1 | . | CASVRTGPYNEQFF | TGTGCCAGCGTAAGGACAGGACCTTACAATGAGCAGTTCTTC
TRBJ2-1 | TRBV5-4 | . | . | CASSLGGDFPSTYNEQFF | TGTGCCAGCAGCTTGGGAGGGGACTTTCCATCCACCTACAATGAGCAGTTCTTC
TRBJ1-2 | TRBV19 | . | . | CASSILQRTTNYGYTF | TGTGCCAGTAGTATCCTCCAGAGAACTACTAACTATGGCTACACCTTC
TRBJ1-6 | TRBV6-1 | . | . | CASSEWGSRDSPLHF | TGTGCCAGCAGTGAATGGGGTAGTCGTGACTCACCCCTCCACTTT
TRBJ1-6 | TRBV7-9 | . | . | CASGEGGTFYNSPLHF | TGTGCCAGCGGGGAGGGAGGGACATTCTATAATTCACCCCTCCACTTT
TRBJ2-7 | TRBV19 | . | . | CASSIRRQFSYEQYF | TGTGCCAGTAGTATCCGGAGACAGTTCTCCTACGAGCAGTACTTC
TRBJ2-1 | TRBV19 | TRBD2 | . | CASSGGELIDEQFF | TGTGCCAGTAGTGGGGGGGAGCTGATCGATGAGCAGTTCTTC
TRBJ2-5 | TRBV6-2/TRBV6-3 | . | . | CASSYGETQYF | TGTGCCAGCAGTTACGGAGAGACCCAGTACTTC
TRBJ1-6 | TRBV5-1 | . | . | CASSPGPDNSPLHF | TGCGCCAGCAGCCCCGGTCCCGATAATTCACCCCTCCACTTT
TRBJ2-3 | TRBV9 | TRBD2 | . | CASSVGLAPLAGTDTQYF | TGTGCCAGCAGCGTCGGGTTAGCCCCACTAGCGGGCACAGATACGCAGTATTTT
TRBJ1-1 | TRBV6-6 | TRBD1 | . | CASSYAGGSMNTEAFF | TGTGCCAGCAGTTACGCAGGGGGCAGCATGAACACTGAAGCTTTCTTT
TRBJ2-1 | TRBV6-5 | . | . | CASRLELYNEQFF | TGTGCCAGTAGATTAGAACTCTACAATGAGCAGTTCTTC
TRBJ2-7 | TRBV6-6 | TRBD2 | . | CASSPRTSGGAGYEQYF | TGTGCCAGCAGTCCACGGACTAGCGGGGGGGCCGGCTACGAGCAGTACTTC
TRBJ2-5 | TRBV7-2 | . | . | CASSTNSRPQETQYF | TGTGCCAGCAGCACTAACTCAAGACCTCAAGAGACCCAGTACTTC
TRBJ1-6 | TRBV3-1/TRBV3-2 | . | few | CASSQESGGPLHF | TGTGCCAGCAGCCAAGAATCAGGTGGACCCCTCCACTTT
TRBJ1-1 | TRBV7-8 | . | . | CASSLAGRHTEAFF | TGTGCCAGCAGCTTAGCGGGCAGGCACACTGAAGCTTTCTTT
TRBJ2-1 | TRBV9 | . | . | CASSVGGGEQFF | TGTGCCAGCAGCGTAGGTGGGGGGGAGCAGTTCTTC
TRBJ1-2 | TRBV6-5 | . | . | CASTQRGGGSSYTF | TGTGCCAGCACTCAGCGGGGGGGAGGGAGTAGCTACACCTTC
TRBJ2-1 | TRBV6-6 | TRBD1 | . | CASSYRDRINNEQFF | TGTGCCAGCAGTTATAGGGACAGGATAAACAATGAGCAGTTCTTC
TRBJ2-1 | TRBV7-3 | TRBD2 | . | CASSPSGGVGNEQFF | TGTGCCAGCAGCCCAAGCGGGGGGGTGGGCAATGAGCAGTTCTTC
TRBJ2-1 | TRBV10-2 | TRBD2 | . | CASSDIRLAGVGNEQFF | TGCGCCAGCAGTGATATCCGACTAGCGGGAGTTGGCAATGAGCAGTTCTTC
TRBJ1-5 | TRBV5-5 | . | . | CASSWRSNQPQHF | TGTGCCAGCAGCTGGCGGAGCAATCAGCCCCAGCATTTT
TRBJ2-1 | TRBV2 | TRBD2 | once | CASNPKGLAGNEQFF | TGTGCCAGCAATCCTAAGGGACTAGCGGGCAATGAGCAGTTCTTC
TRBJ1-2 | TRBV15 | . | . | CATSSSRDSNYGYTF | TGTGCCACCAGCTCATCCCGGGACTCCAACTATGGCTACACCTTC
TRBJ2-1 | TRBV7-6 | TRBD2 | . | CASRPTSGRGGEQFF | TGTGCCAGCAGACCCACTAGCGGGAGGGGGGGCGAGCAGTTCTTC
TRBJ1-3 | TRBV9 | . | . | CASSAQDSRSGNTIYF | TGTGCCAGCAGCGCCCAAGACAGCCGCTCTGGAAACACCATATATTTT
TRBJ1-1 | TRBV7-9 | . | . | CASSLADRGPTEAFF | TGTGCCAGCAGCTTAGCGGACCGGGGACCCACTGAAGCTTTCTTT
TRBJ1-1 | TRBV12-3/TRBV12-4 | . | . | CASSIRQNTEAFF | TGTGCCAGCAGCATCCGACAGAACACTGAAGCTTTCTTT
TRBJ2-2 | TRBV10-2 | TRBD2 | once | CASSASGGAAGELFF | TGCGCCAGCAGTGCCAGCGGGGGGGCCGCCGGGGAGCTGTTTTTT
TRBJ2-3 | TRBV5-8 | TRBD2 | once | CASSLGTGTSTTDTQYF | TGTGCCAGCAGCTTGGGGACCGGGACTAGCACCACAGATACGCAGTATTTT
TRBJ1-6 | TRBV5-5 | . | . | CASSLEWVVTYNSPLHF | TGTGCCAGCAGCTTGGAATGGGTCGTCACCTATAATTCACCCCTCCACTTT
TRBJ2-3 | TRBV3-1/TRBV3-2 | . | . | CASSQSAEADTQYF | TGTGCCAGCAGCCAATCGGCGGAAGCAGATACGCAGTATTTT
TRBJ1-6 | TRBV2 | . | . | CASGGNNSPLHF | TGTGCCAGCGGCGGAAATAATTCACCCCTCCACTTT
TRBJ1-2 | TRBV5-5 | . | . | CASSLLMNSGYTF | TGTGCCAGCAGCTTATTAATGAATAGTGGCTACACCTTC
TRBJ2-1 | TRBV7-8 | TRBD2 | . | CASSLVGASGIRKQFF | TGTGCCAGCAGCTTAGTCGGGGCTAGCGGGATCCGGAAGCAGTTCTTC
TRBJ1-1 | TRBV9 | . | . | CASSDFRGLGVNTEAFF | TGTGCCAGCAGCGACTTTCGGGGTTTAGGGGTGAACACTGAAGCTTTCTTT
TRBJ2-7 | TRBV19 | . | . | CASSIQESSYEQYF | TGTGCCAGTAGTATTCAGGAGTCCTCCTACGAGCAGTACTTC
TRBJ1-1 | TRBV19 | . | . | CASSIQRTDPEAFF | TGTGCCAGTAGTATCCAAAGGACAGATCCTGAAGCTTTCTTT
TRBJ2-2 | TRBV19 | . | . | CASSMNRATGELFF | TGTGCCAGTAGTATGAATCGGGCCACCGGGGAGCTGTTTTTT
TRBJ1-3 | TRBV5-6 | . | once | CASSDSGGQGGNTIYF | TGTGCCAGCAGCGACTCCGGGGGTCAGGGTGGAAACACCATATATTTT
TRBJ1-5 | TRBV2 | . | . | CASSGEWVNQPQHF | TGTGCCAGCAGTGGGGAGTGGGTAAATCAGCCCCAGCATTTT
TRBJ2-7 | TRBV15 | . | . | CATSSLLGGHDSYEQYF | TGTGCCACCAGCAGCCTGTTGGGGGGCCACGATTCGTACGAGCAGTACTTC